This T cell receptor (beta chain) emerged from a study of cytotoxic CD8 clonotypes in ibrutinib-treated CLL. Whole-study context: Samples averaged roughly 280,000 productive templates and approximately 100,000 productive rearrangements.

Germline V CDR1 and CDR2: SEHNR, FQNEAQ (reference sequence). Between the trimmed V and J ends, which lost 5 bases and 4 bases, there was a span of 14 bases. The CDR3 is 14 amino acids. Here immunoSEQ multiplex PCR was the method, and the copy in TCRdb shows in-frame clones only, minus some. The sample lists approximately 90,000 clones, 60% to 80% occurring once. For this clone: Its antigen remains unknown.

Broader study findings: In sustained-remission versus progressing patients, sampling times differed.

The clonotype originates from a human donor with chronic lymphocytic leukemia. The specimen was PBMCs, collected after 24 months of ibrutinib treatment. This chain connects TRBV7-9 to TRBJ1-1, with D unclear. This chain's CDR3 is CASSVDGGRTEAFF. The CDR3 DNA is TGTGCCAGCAGCGTGGACGGTGGGCGCACTGAAGCTTTCTTT.